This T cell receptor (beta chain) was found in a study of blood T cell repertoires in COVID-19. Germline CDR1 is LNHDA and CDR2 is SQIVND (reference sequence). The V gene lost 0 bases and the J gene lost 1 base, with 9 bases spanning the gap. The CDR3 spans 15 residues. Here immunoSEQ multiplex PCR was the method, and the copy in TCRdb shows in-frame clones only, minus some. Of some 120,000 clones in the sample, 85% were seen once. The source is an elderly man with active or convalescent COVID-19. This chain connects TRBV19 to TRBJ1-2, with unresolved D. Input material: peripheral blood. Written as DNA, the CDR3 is TGTGCCAGTAGTATAGAGGCCACACATAACTATGGCTACACCTTC. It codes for CASSIEATHNYGYTF.